This T cell receptor (beta chain) was sequenced in a study of T cells in Graves' hyperthyroidism and ophthalmopathy. As for the study in general: Peripheral blood was obtained at initial diagnosis, preceding any treatment.

Uncontrolled infection, other autoimmune disease, pregnancy or lactation disqualified patients from enrolment. The source material, RNA transcripts, was used to amplify TCR beta CDR3 regions. The HTBI primer set was used in a first-round RT-PCR of the TCR CDR3. One entry per CDR3 protein, called by TCRdb with MiXCR from the multiplex PCR reads. This table holds 600,000 to 900,000 distinct CDR3 sequences, 15% to 20% found once. This CDR3 spans 15 amino acids. J lost 4 bases, V lost 8 bases, and 7 bases had no gene match. The specimen sequenced was blood. V is TRBV12-3 or TRBV12-4 and J is TRBJ2-3; 12 bases are a match to TRBD2. This TCR was sampled from a man between 18 and 35 years old with Graves' hyperthyroidism. The CDR3 nucleotides read TGTGCCAGCCTGGGGACTAGCGGGCTCCCAGATACGCAGTATTTT. Translated, it gives CASLGTSGLPDTQYF.